This T cell receptor beta chain came from a study of technical replicates of blood from a handful of donors (dated 2017 in TCRdb). Receptor libraries were prepared by the immunoSEQ multiplex PCR assay. TCRdb limited this immuneACCESS table to in-frame rearrangements with V and J called. A share of clones is missing; checked studies link under half to unresolved V genes, and the rest is unexplained. The table for this sample lists about 61,000 clones; 97% of them were counted only once. The leading ten clones occupy about 0.2% of the sample. V loses 1 base, J loses 5 bases, and the germline ends lie 9 bases apart. According to the germline V gene, CDR1 reads LGHNA and CDR2 reads YNFKEQ. The CDR3 has 14 amino acids, counting the end cysteine and phenylalanine. The DNA shown is the 42-base CDR3, in frame from base 1. This clone showed up just once. Its target antigen remains unknown. No base quality values were provided; no much bigger clone lies one nucleotide off.

Recombination linked TRBV4-2 to TRBJ2-1; TRBD2 is a possible D gene, resting on 6 matching bases. Sequencing input: T cells isolated from PBMCs. The sequence was obtained from a human donor in good health. The nucleotide sequence is TGTGCCAGCAGCCAAGGGAGGGAAAACAATGAGCAGTTCTTC. Translated, this gives CASSQGRENNEQFF.